The present entry profiles one T cell receptor beta chain with its context. TCRdb's table, derived via immunoSEQ multiplex PCR, lists solely in-frame clones and lacks some. The sample lists 100,000 to 150,000 clones, less than 85% occurring once. This entry is derived from a study of blood T cell repertoires in COVID-19. The wider study: COVID-19 samples collected from the United States, Italy and Spain covered acute and convalescent phases. Nucleic acid was either cDNA or gDNA, and it came from T cells, B-cell-depleted T cells, or PBMCs.

V lost 3 bases and J lost 4; bases outside the gene matches: 8. Germline V gene lookup returns CDR1 DFQATT and CDR2 SNEGSKA (reference sequence). The CDR3 totals 15 residues. Sequencing input: peripheral blood. This chain links TRBV20-1 with TRBJ2-2; 7 bases map to TRBD1. The sequence was obtained from a woman over 75 with acute or convalescent COVID-19. CDR3 in DNA: TGCAGTGCTAGTGAGGGGGCGAGAGGCACCGGGGAGCTGTTTTTT. This translates into CSASEGARGTGELFF.